Presented here are 8 T cell receptor beta chains from one specimen sequenced in a study of blood T cells in healthy people across ages. A second PCR, run for about 7 to 11 cycles, used a sample-barcoded 5' primer plus a J-beta primer mix. MiXCR was run by TCRdb on the 5' RACE reads, yielding one entry per CDR3 protein. Among 1 million to 1.2 million distinct CDR3 sequences listed, more than 30% were seen once. The sequencing sample was made of blood. These receptors originate from a man aged 18 to 35 in good health.

The gene calls are TRBV7-2 and TRBJ1-2; no firm D call. With 4 bases removed from V and 8 bases from J, the gap between germline ends came to 20 bases. Germline CDR1 is SGHTA and CDR2 is FQGNSA. This CDR3 has 15 amino acids. Here the CDR3 reads CASSSIVTAFGGYTF. The DNA of the CDR3 is TGTGCCAGCAGCTCCATTGTAACAGCATTTGGGGGCTACACCTTC.

The chain joins TRBV4-1 to TRBJ2-5; 8 positions match TRBD1. The J segment lost 1 base and the V segment lost 2 bases, leaving 3 bases of the junction unmatched. The CDR3 consists of 15 residues. Germline values: CDR1 MGHRA, CDR2 YSYEKL. In DNA, the CDR3 is TGCGCCAGCAGCCAACAGACAGGGGTCCAAGAGACCCAGTACTTC. Translating gives CASSQQTGVQETQYF.

V gene TRBV20-1 combines with J gene TRBJ1-5, with a weak D call TRBD1 (5 bases). CDR1 is DFQATT, CDR2 SNEGSKA, per germline (reference sequence). V was shortened by 0 bases and J by 4 bases, with 10 bases between the two germline ends. The CDR3 length is 14 residues. CDR3 nucleotides: TGCAGTGCTAGAGATCCCAGGGATAATCAGCCCCAGCATTTT. Protein sequence: CSARDPRDNQPQHF.

The chain links TRBV30 to TRBJ1-4, with D unresolved. Germline values: CDR1 GTSNPN, CDR2 SVGIG (reference sequence). V lost 3 bases to trimming and J lost 3 bases, with 8 bases between them. This CDR3 has 13 residues. As DNA, the CDR3 is TGTGCCTGGAGAGTTTGGGCTAATGAAAAACTGTTTTTT. Translated: CAWRVWANEKLFF. Using reference TRBV30 and TRBJ1-4 for the parts outside the CDR3, the full variable domain is SQTIHQWPATLVQPVGSPLSLECTVEGTSNPNLYWYRQAAGRGLQLLFYSVGIGQISSEVPQNLSASRPQDRQFILSSKKLLLSDSGFYLCAWRVWANEKLFFGSGTQLSVL.

This chain uses TRBV4-2 with TRBJ2-2; 9 nucleotides match TRBD2. The ends lost 0 bases at V and 3 bases at J; junction bases unmatched: 8. The CDR3 sequence is 18 residues long. Germline V gene data show CDR1 as LGHNA and CDR2 as YNFKEQ. The CDR3 nucleotides read TGTGCCAGCAGCCAAGATCGGGTTAGCGGGGGAGACACCGGGGAGCTGTTTTTT. Its protein product is CASSQDRVSGGDTGELFF.

The chain couples TRBV6-6 to TRBJ1-1; D is possibly TRBD1 (5 bases). This CDR3 region has 17 residues. Germline values: CDR1 MNHNY, CDR2 SVGAGI (reference sequence). Between the trimmed V and J ends, which lost 4 bases and 1 base, there was a span of 19 bases. The CDR3 coding sequence is TGTGCCAGCAGTTCTGGACCTCCACGCGGGGCGAACACTGAAGCTTTCTTT. This sequence encodes CASSSGPPRGANTEAFF.

The V and J genes are TRBV27 and TRBJ2-3, with 13 bases aligning to TRBD2. There are 16 residues in the CDR3. The V segment lost 4 bases and the J segment 6 bases; nucleotides outside the gene matches: 7. Germline V gene sequence: CDR1 MNHEY, CDR2 SMNVEV (reference sequence). The CDR3 region has the DNA TGTGCCAGCAGTTCGGGACTAGCGGGGACCGCCGATACGCAGTATTTT. Amino acid sequence: CASSSGLAGTADTQYF.

This clonotype has only a few counts. The rearrangement joins TRBV6-2 or TRBV6-3 to TRBJ1-2; D is unresolved. The V and J ends lost 4 bases and 2 bases respectively, with 8 bases between them. CDR1 and CDR2 (germline): MNHEY, SVGEGT. The CDR3 runs to 13 residues. The CDR3 DNA sequence: TGTGCCAGCAGTTGGGCTTTGAACTATGGCTACACCTTC. Its protein product is CASSWALNYGYTF.